Shown below are 5 T cell receptor beta chains from a single sample sequenced in a study of blood T cell repertoires in COVID-19. TCRdb's copy holds only in-frame clones and misses some; the assay was immunoSEQ multiplex PCR. Of a few hundred thousand clones in the sample, approximately 91% were seen once. The sample consisted of PBMCs or T cells enriched from blood (not recorded which). These receptors were taken from a middle-aged woman who had recovered from COVID-19.

The CDR3 DNA is TGTGCCAGCAGCCTAGCGGGTACCTACGAGCAGTACTTC. This gives the protein CASSLAGTYEQYF. This rearrangement joins TRBV3-1 (or the pseudogene TRBV3-2) to TRBJ2-7; 7 bases align to TRBD2. The CDR3 consists of 13 residues. J was trimmed by 2 bases and V by 4 bases; bases with no gene match: 2. CDR1 is LGHDT and CDR2 is YNNKEL in the germline V gene (reference sequence).

The chain employs TRBV11-3 and TRBJ2-7; 10 nucleotides align to TRBD1. V lost 4 bases and J lost 3; bases outside the gene matches: 3. This CDR3 contains 14 residues. Germline CDR1 is SGHNT and CDR2 is YENEEA. In DNA, the CDR3 is TGTGCCAGCAGCTCCGGGACAGGGGACTACGAGCAGTACTTC. Its protein product is CASSSGTGDYEQYF.

The rearrangement links TRBV30 to TRBJ2-7; D possibly corresponds to TRBD2 (7 bases). Germline assignment: CDR1 GTSNPN and CDR2 SVGIG (reference sequence). V dropped 0 bases and J dropped 5 bases, with 11 bases sitting between them. The CDR3 totals 13 residues. The DNA of the CDR3 is TGTGCCTGGAGTGTCCGGCGGGGGCACGAGCAGTACTTC. Encoded protein: CAWSVRRGHEQYF.

The V and J genes are TRBV30 and TRBJ2-1; D is ambiguous. The germline gives CDR1 GTSNPN, CDR2 SVGIG (reference sequence). V was cut by 4 bases and J by 6 bases, with 25 bases left in between. This CDR3 contains 17 residues. The CDR3 region has the DNA TGTGCCTGGAAAGTGGTCGGGTGGGTGGATCCCAGCAATGAGCAGTTCTTC. It specifies CAWKVVGWVDPSNEQFF.

CDR3 sequence reads: CATAAGTGSQPQHF. The CDR3 coding sequence is TGTGCCACCGCGGCCGGGACAGGGAGCCAGCCCCAGCATTTT. This chain joins TRBV24-1 and TRBJ1-5, with 9 bases matching TRBD1. With V trimmed by 9 bases and J by 7 bases, 9 bases remained unmatched. Germline CDR1 is KGHDR and CDR2 is SFDVKD. The CDR3 consists of 14 residues.